This T cell receptor beta chain was captured in a study of CD8 T cells in ankylosing spondylitis. Study-level points and caveats: Significant enrichment of disease-linked clones was reported in matched ankylosing spondylitis synovial fluid.

5'-RACE, quantitative and with molecular barcodes, yielded the TCR beta libraries. TCRdb called the 5' RACE reads again in MiXCR, with one record for every CDR3 protein. The table has around 300,000 distinct CDR3 sequences, 11% seen once. This clonotype was seen at least ten times. No antigen is known for it. The germline V gene encodes CDR1 DFQATT and CDR2 SNEGSKA (reference sequence). The ends were cut back, 6 bases at V and 0 bases at J, with 12 bases in the middle. CDR3 length equals 14 residues. The sequence derives from a female donor with ankylosing spondylitis or in good health (not recorded which). Sequences were obtained from blood, either unsorted or a sorted T cell fraction (not recorded which). V gene TRBV20-1 combines with J gene TRBJ1-5; TRBD1 is a possible D gene (5 bases). The CDR3 spells CSAARGVSNQPQHF. For the CDR3, the DNA is TGCAGTGCCGCCCGAGGGGTTAGCAATCAGCCCCAGCATTTT.